Included here is one T cell receptor beta chain sequence, with context. No cognate antigen has been identified for it. No base quality values were provided; no much bigger clone lies one nucleotide off. These data originate in a study of blood T cells in healthy people across ages (dated by TCRdb to about 2015). A note on the overall study: Template switching captured roughly one uniquely barcoded TCR beta cDNA molecule per two T cells in model experiments. To track age-related changes in TCR beta repertoire diversity, the study relied on deep sequencing normalized with unique cDNA molecular identifiers. Four age groups were formed from the donors: young (average approximately 16 years), middle-aged (more than 35), aged (more than 55) and long-lived (more than 75). To avoid experimental bias, donors of different ages were distributed randomly across sequencing lanes. For two donors (one aged 18 to 30 and one aged 80 or older), the study analyzed two additional independent replicas of 1 million unique cDNA reads from the same blood draw.

To prepare the library, 5' RACE was applied. Sequencing was carried out with an Illumina HiSeq 2500. A second 7 to 11 cycle PCR used a sample-barcoded 5' primer and a J-beta primer mix. A unique molecular identifier was introduced onto each TCR beta cDNA molecule by a template-switch 5' adaptor carrying 12 random nucleotides. At least 2.5 million CDR3-containing paired-end reads were obtained from each sample. First-strand cDNA was synthesized from all RNA with the Mint cDNA synthesis kit, primed by a TRBC-specific oligonucleotide. After uracil-DNA glycosylase treatment, a first 18-cycle PCR used universal primers M1SS and BC2_uni_R on all cDNA. As for how the authors treated the data: For normalization, 1 million high-quality reads were randomly selected from each sample, with every read carrying a distinct molecular identifier. Reads with shared molecular identifiers were discarded instead of being binned into consensus sequences. MiTCR, run with a Q25 quality threshold and the strictest error-elimination algorithm, handled CDR3 identification, clonotype clustering and error correction. A nonparametric unseen species model using Euler transformation provided a lower-bound estimate of total TCR beta diversity. TCRdb passed the public sequencing reads through fastp at Q25 and MiXCR, retaining productive beta sequences. CDR3 protein sequences are deduplicated, and each keeps its most common genes and DNA. These V and J calls derive from TCRdb rather than the authors' analysis. The sample yields about 1.7 million distinct CDR3 sequences; roughly 27% were counted once. Of the sample, more than 6% is held by the ten largest clones.

Beyond this particular receptor, the publication reports: Estimates of total diversity based on one million sequenced T cells were regarded as lower bounds and as underestimates. Because profiling used bulk unsorted PBMCs, naive and antigen-experienced compartments could not be compared conclusively. As age increased, observed TCR beta diversity per million T cells dropped in a roughly linear way, and a significant reduction was already evident by age roughly 36. The percentage of naive T cells measured by flow cytometry correlated strongly with observed TCR beta diversity. Compared with the aged group, the long-lived group had more naive CD4+ T cells, fewer expanded clones and increased TCR diversity, a pattern suggesting age selection. Because donor CMV infection status was unknown, age-related changes in expanded clonotypes were potentially confounded.

The trim is 2 bases for V and 4 bases for J, with a gap of 11 bases between the germline ends. From the germline V gene, CDR1 is SGHTA and CDR2 is FQGTGA. The CDR3 contains 14 residues, cysteine and phenylalanine counted. Only CDR3 DNA remains: 42 bases, in frame from the first base. The donors were 40 or so Caucasian individuals from Russia, aged roughly 6 to 100 years, who were systemically healthy. Each donor gave approximately 9.4 milliliters of peripheral blood, drawn into EDTA-treated Vacutainer tubes. Ficoll-Paque density-gradient centrifugation was used to isolate PBMCs, with at least 6 million obtained per sample. Trizol reagent was used to extract total RNA from PBMCs, with at least 5 micrograms per sample. For every donor, an aliquot of PBMCs went through flow cytometry to measure the percentages of naive CD45RAhigh/CD27high T cells.

The sequence is built from TRBV7-3 and TRBJ1-1; no D segment can be confidently identified. This receptor was obtained from a woman aged 25 to 45 in good health. Sequenced: blood. The CDR3 loop reads CASSLLSEGTEAFF. The nucleotide sequence is given as TGTGCCAGCAGCTTATTGTCGGAGGGCACTGAAGCTTTCTTT.